These 7 T cell receptor beta chains share one sample of origin, sequenced in a study of shared clonotypes between healthy human individuals. Assay: immunoSEQ multiplex PCR; the TCRdb copy retains only in-frame clones and omits some. Of over a million clones in the sample, approximately 97% are singletons; the top ten hold roughly 1.2%. Sequencing used naive CD4+ T cells sorted from blood. Subset reported: CD45RA+ positively selected. The receptors here all came from a man aged 30-40 years in good health.

The rearrangement uses TRBV7-6 and TRBJ2-3; D not resolved. CDR3 length equals 13 residues. Germline V gene lookup returns CDR1 SGHVS and CDR2 FNYEAQ. Trimming removed 1 base at V and 3 bases at J, with 5 bases between. The CDR3 sequence: CASSLGRTDTQYF. CDR3 sequence (DNA): TGTGCCAGCAGCTTAGGTCGGACAGATACGCAGTATTTT.

This clone was recorded only once. This rearrangement joins TRBV7-9 to TRBJ1-4; 8 nucleotides match TRBD1. J lost 5 bases, V lost 4 bases, and 6 bases had no gene match. CDR1 SEHNR and CDR2 FQNEAQ come from the germline V gene (reference sequence). CDR3 length: 15 amino acids. The CDR3 loop reads CASSSKTGENEKLFF. The CDR3 region has the DNA TGTGCCAGCAGCTCGAAGACAGGGGAGAATGAAAAACTGTTTTTT.

V gene TRBV20-1 combines with J gene TRBJ1-5; no firm D call. The CDR3 spans 9 residues. The V and J ends lost 5 bases and 9 bases respectively, with 5 bases between them. The germline V gene has CDR1 DFQATT and CDR2 SNEGSKA (reference sequence). As DNA, the CDR3 is TGCAGTGCTGGCCCGCCCCAGCATTTT. This codes for CSAGPPQHF.

The chain couples TRBV6-5 to TRBJ1-5; D call uncertain. Trimming removed 6 bases from V and 9 bases from J, with 15 bases in between. This CDR3 is built from 13 residues. Germline V gives CDR1 MNHEY, CDR2 SVGAGI. The CDR3 bases are TGTGCCAGCAGGGCAGGTCCAGTCGGGCCCCAGCATTTT. It encodes CASRAGPVGPQHF.

This clone has a single count. The rearrangement links TRBV9 to TRBJ2-7, with D possibly matching TRBD1 (6 bases). The CDR3 covers 14 residues. V was pared by 2 bases and J by 4 bases, with 13 bases between. Germline loops: CDR1 SGDLS, CDR2 YYNGEE. In DNA form, the CDR3 reads TGTGCCAGCAGCGTTGGGGACATCTCATACGAGCAGTACTTC. It specifies CASSVGDISYEQYF.

This clone has a single count. The chain uses TRBV6-5 and TRBJ2-7, with 11 bases aligning to TRBD2. Trimming at V came to 4 bases and at J to 7 bases, leaving 9 bases not matched to a gene. CDR3 length equals 15 residues. CDR1 is MNHEY, CDR2 SVGAGI, per germline. The CDR3 sequence is CASSFFIAGGGEQYF. As DNA, the CDR3 is TGTGCCAGCAGTTTCTTTATAGCGGGAGGGGGAGAGCAGTACTTC.

The chain has TRBV18 and TRBJ1-5, with D unclear. There are 15 residues in the CDR3. Germline V lookup: CDR1 KGHSH, CDR2 LQKENI. V lost 3 bases to trimming and J lost 5 bases, with 14 bases between them. The CDR3 DNA is TGTGCCAGCTCACCTCGGGGTTCTAGTGATCAGCCCCAGCATTTT. Translated, it gives CASSPRGSSDQPQHF.